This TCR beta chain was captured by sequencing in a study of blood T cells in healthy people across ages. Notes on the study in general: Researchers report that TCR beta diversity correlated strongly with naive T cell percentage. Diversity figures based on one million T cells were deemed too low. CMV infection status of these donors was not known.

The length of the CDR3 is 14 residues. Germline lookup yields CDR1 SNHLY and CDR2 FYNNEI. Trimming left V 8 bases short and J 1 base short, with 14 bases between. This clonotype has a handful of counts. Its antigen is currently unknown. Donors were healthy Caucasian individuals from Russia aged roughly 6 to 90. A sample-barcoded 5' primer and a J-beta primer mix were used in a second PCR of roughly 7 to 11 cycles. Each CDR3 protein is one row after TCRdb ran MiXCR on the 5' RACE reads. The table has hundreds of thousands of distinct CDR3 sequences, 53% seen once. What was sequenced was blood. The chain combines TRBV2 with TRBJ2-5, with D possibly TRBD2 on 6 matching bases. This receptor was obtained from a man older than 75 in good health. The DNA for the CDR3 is TGTGCCAGCCTGGGGGGTTGGGGCCAAGAGACCCAGTACTTC. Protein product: CASLGGWGQETQYF.